Given below is one T cell receptor beta chain in context. The entry originates in a study of regulatory T cells in long-lasting Graves disease. Arm-PCR with iRepertoire HTBI primers amplified the CDR3 regions for these TCR beta libraries. One entry per CDR3 protein results from TCRdb running MiXCR on the multiplex PCR reads. The sample records roughly 500,000 distinct CDR3 sequences, 14% being singletons. V was cut by 6 bases and J by 7 bases, with 14 bases left in between. The CDR3 totals 12 residues. Looked up from germline, CDR1 is SGHRS and CDR2 is YFSETQ. Indicated time point: newly diagnosed GD, antithyroid drugs for less than 3 months. Extracted PBMC RNA gave rise to the TCR library. This same sample was also part of a study on T cells in Graves' hyperthyroidism and ophthalmopathy. This second report adds: Blood also carried most thyroid clonotypes expanded above 0.001.

The chain has TRBV5-1 and TRBJ2-7; D unclear. The sample was peripheral blood mononuclear cells (PBMCs), taken at new diagnosis, from a patient treated with antithyroid drugs. This TCR was recovered from a woman between 50 and 59 years old with Graves disease. The CDR3 protein is CASTLGMGEQYF. The CDR3 nucleotides are TGCGCCAGCACCCTCGGCATGGGAGAGCAGTACTTC.